This TCR beta chain came from a study of T-cell memory formation after mild COVID-19. Study overall: TCR clusters were largely donor specific. The study's findings and limits: A second wave expanding day 15 to 37 was CD4+-biased; contracting clones were balanced. Contracting clones localized mainly to CM and EM when CD4+ and mainly to EMRA when CD8+. Some clones that responded were present in memory (sampled pre-infection), which suggests cross-reactive memory joined.

Germline V gene lookup returns CDR1 MDHEN and CDR2 SYDVKM. The CDR3 runs 12 residues. Trimming removed 5 bases at V and 8 bases at J, with 12 bases between. About this clonotype: Its antigen is unknown.

Each CDR3 protein gets one entry after TCRdb re-called the 5' RACE reads with MiXCR. The profile covers about 360,000 distinct CDR3 sequences, with 10% to 15% appearing a single time and about 22% taken by the ten largest. This clonotype was obtained from a man aged 18 to 35 who had mild COVID-19 (a few samples of this study predate the infection). Cell type and time point are not known. The sequenced sample was PBMCs or a T cell subset sorted from them (not recorded which). This chain joins TRBV28 and TRBJ1-2; a weak D match, TRBD1 (6 bases). This CDR3 is CASSIQGQGYTF. The CDR3, as DNA: TGTGCCAGCAGTATCCAGGGACAAGGCTACACCTTC.